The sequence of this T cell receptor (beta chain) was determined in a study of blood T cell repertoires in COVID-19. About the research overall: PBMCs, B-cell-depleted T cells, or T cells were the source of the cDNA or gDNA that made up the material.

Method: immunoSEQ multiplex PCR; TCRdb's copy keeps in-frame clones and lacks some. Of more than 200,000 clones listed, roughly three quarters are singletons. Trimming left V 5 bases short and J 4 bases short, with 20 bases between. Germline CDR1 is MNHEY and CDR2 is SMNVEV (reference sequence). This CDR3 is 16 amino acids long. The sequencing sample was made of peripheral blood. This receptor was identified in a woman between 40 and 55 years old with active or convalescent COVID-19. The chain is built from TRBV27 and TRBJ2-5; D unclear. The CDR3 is CASSPLHTTRRETQYF. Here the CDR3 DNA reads TGTGCCAGCAGTCCCCTTCACACAACCAGGCGAGAGACCCAGTACTTC.